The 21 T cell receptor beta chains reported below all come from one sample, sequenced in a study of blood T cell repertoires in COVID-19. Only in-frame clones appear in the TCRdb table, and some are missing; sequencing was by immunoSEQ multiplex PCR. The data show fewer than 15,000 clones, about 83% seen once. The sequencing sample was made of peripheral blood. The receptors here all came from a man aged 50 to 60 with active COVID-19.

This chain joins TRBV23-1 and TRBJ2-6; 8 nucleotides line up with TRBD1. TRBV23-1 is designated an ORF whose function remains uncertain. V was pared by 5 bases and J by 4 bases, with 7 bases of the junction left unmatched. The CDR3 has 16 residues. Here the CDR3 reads CASSVLTGVGANVLTF. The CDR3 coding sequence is TGCGCCAGCAGTGTTCTGACAGGGGTCGGGGCCAACGTCCTGACTTTC.

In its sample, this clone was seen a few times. CDR3 in amino acids: CASSRHAALTSGDVYEQYF. CDR3 DNA: TGTGCCAGCAGCCGCCACGCAGCCTTAACTAGCGGGGATGTCTACGAGCAGTACTTC. The chain combines TRBV3-1 (or the pseudogene TRBV3-2) with TRBJ2-7; TRBD2 matches at 10 bases. The CDR3 is 19 amino acids. Trimming cost V 4 bases and J 3 bases; bases outside gene matches: 18. Germline V CDR1 and CDR2: LGHDT, YNNKEL (reference sequence).

The CDR3 DNA is TGTGCCAGCAGCGTAGCTACAGGGACGGCTGAGACCCAGTACTTC. It codes for CASSVATGTAETQYF. This sequence joins TRBV9 and TRBJ2-5, with a possible D match to TRBD1 (6 bases). Trimming pared 0 bases from V and 5 bases from J, leaving 14 bases between. The length of the CDR3 is 15 residues. Germline V gene sequence: CDR1 SGDLS, CDR2 YYNGEE. Full variable domain (outside the CDR3, taken from reference TRBV9 and TRBJ2-5): DSGVTQTPKHLITATGQRVTLRCSPRSGDLSVYWYQQSLDQGLQFLIQYYNGEERAKGNILERFSAQQFPDLHSELNLSSLELGDSALYFCASSVATGTAETQYFGPGTRLLVL.

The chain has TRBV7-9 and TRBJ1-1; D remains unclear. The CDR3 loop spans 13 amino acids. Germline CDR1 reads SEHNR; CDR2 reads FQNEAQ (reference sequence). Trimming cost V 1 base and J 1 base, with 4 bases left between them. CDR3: CASSLEQNTEAFF. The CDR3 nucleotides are TGTGCCAGCAGCTTAGAACAGAACACTGAAGCTTTCTTT.

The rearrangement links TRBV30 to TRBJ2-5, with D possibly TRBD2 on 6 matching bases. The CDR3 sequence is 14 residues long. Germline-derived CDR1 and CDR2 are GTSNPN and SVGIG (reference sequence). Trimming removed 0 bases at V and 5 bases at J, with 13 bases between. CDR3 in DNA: TGTGCCTGGAGTGTATCGGGGGTGGGCGAGACCCAGTACTTC. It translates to CAWSVSGVGETQYF.

For the CDR3, the DNA is TGTGCCAGCAGCCGACTCGGACTAGCGGGAGACTATGAGCAGTTCTTC. This sequence encodes CASSRLGLAGDYEQFF. V gene TRBV3-1 (or the pseudogene TRBV3-2) combines with J gene TRBJ2-1; 13 bases are shared with TRBD2. The V gene end was trimmed by 4 bases and the J gene end by 8 bases; junction bases not matched to a gene: 8. The germline V gene has CDR1 LGHDT and CDR2 YNNKEL (reference sequence). This CDR3 spans 16 amino acids.

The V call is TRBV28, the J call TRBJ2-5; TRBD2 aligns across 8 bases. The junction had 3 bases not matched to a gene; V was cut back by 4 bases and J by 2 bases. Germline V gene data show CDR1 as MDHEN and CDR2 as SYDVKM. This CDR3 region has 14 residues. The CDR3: CASSSLAEQETQYF. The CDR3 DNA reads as TGTGCCAGCAGTTCACTAGCGGAGCAAGAGACCCAGTACTTC.

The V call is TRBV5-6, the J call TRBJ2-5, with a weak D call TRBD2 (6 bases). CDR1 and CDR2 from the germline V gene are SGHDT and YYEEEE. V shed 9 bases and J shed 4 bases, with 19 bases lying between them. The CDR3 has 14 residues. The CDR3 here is CATHSGGGLETQYF. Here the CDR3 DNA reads TGTGCCACCCATAGCGGTGGAGGCCTAGAGACCCAGTACTTC.

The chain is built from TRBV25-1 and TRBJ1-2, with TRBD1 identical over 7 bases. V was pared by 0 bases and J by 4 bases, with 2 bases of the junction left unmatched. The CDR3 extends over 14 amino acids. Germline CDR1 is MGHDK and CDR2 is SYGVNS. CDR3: CASSEYRDSYGYTF. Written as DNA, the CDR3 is TGTGCCAGCAGTGAATACCGGGACAGCTATGGCTACACCTTC.

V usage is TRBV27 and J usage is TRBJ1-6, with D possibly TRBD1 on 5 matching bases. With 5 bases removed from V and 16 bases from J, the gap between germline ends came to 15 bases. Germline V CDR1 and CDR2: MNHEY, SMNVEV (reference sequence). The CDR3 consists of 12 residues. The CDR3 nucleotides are TGTGCCAGCAGTCCCGGGGGAGGCGATCTCCACTTT. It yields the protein CASSPGGGDLHF.

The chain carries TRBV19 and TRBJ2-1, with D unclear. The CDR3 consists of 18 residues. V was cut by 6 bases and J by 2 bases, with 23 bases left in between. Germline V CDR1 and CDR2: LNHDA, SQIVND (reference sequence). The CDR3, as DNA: TGTGCCAGTAGCTCCCCACTTATAGAGAGCCCTACCTACAATGAGCAGTTCTTC. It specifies CASSSPLIESPTYNEQFF.

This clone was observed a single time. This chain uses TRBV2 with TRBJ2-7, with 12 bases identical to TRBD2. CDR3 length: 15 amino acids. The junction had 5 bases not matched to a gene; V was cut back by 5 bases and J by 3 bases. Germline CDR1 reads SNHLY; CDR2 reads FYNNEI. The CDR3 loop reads CASSKTSGSFYEQYF. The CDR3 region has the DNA TGTGCCAGCAGTAAGACTAGCGGGAGTTTCTACGAGCAGTACTTC.

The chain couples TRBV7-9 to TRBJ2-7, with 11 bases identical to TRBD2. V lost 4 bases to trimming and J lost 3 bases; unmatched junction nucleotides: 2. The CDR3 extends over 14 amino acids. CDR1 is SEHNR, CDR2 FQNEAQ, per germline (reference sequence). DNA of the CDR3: TGTGCCAGCAGCTCGGGGACTAGCGGCTACGAGCAGTACTTC. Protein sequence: CASSSGTSGYEQYF.

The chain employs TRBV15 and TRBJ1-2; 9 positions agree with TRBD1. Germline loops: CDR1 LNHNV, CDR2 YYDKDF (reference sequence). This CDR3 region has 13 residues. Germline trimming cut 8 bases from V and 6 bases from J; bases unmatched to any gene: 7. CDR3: CATRDRDWDGYTF. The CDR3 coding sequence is TGTGCCACCCGGGACAGGGATTGGGATGGCTACACCTTC. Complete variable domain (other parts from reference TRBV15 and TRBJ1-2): DAMVIQNPRYQVTQFGKPVTLSCSQTLNHNVMYWYQQKSSQAPKLLFHYYDKDFNNEADTPDNFQSRRPNTSFCFLDIRSPGLGDTAMYLCATRDRDWDGYTFGSGTRLTVV.

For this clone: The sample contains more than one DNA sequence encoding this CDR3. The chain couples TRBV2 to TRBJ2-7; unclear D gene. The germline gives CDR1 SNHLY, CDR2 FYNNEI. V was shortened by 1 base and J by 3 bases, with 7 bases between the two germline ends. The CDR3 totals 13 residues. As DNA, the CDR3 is TGTGCCAGCAGTGAAGACGGTGGCTACGAGCAGTACTTC. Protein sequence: CASSEDGGYEQYF.

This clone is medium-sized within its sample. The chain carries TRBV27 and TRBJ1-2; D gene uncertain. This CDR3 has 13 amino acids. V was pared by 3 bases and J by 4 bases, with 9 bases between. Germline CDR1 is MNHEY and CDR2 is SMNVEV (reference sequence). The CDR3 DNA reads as TGTGCCAGCAGTTTTACGCTGGCCTATGGCTACACCTTC. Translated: CASSFTLAYGYTF.

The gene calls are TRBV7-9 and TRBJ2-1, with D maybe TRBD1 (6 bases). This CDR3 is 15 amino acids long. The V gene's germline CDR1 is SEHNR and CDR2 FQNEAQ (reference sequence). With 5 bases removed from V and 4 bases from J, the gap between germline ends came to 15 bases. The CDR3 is CASSRAGVGYNEQFF. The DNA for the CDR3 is TGTGCCAGCAGCCGGGCAGGGGTAGGATACAATGAGCAGTTCTTC.

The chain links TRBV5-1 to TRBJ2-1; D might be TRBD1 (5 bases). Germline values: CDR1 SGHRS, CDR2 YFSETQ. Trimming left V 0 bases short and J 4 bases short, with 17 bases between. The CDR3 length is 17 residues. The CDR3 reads CASSLDETGYQYNEQFF. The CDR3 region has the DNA TGCGCCAGCAGCTTGGACGAAACAGGTTACCAATACAATGAGCAGTTCTTC.

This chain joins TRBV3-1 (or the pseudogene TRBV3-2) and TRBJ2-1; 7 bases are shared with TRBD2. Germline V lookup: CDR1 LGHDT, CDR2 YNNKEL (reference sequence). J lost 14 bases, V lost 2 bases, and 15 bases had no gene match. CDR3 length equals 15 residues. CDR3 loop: CASSQFMDLGEGEFF. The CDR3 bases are TGTGCCAGCAGCCAATTTATGGATTTGGGGGAGGGCGAGTTCTTC.

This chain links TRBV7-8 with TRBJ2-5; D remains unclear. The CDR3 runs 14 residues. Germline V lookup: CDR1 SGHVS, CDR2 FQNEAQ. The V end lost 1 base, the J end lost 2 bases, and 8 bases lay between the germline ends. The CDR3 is CASSLERLQETQYF. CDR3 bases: TGTGCCAGCAGCTTAGAACGCCTACAAGAGACCCAGTACTTC.

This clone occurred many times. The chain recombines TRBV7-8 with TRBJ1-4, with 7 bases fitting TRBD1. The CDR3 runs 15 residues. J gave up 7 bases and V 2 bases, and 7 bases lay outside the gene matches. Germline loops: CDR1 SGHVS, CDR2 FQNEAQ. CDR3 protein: CASSLSRGLGEKLFF. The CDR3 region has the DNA TGTGCCAGCAGCTTAAGTAGGGGGCTGGGTGAAAAACTGTTTTTT.